This note documents a single T cell receptor beta chain sequence. Antigen: not known. This sample stems from a study of T cell responses to AZD1222 COVID-19 vaccine. Sequencing was performed with immunoSEQ multiplex PCR; in TCRdb, only in-frame clones are kept and a portion is missing. The table includes tens of thousands of clones, over 80% detected once. Study-wide findings and caveats: Baseline seropositives among AZD1222 recipients totaled only five to seven. White British people made up most donors, females outnumbered males, and clonal diversity was possibly underestimated.

V shed 0 bases and J 8 bases; nucleotides not matched to a gene: 18. The germline V gene encodes CDR1 LNHNV and CDR2 YYDKDF (reference sequence). The CDR3 totals 20 residues. This TCR came from an adult in good health. This chain joins TRBV15 and TRBJ2-1, with TRBD2 identical over 11 bases. The material was peripheral blood, obtained on day 0 of MenACWY control vaccination. The CDR3 here is CATSRDQWGREGTSGHEQFF. CDR3 in DNA: TGTGCCACCAGCAGAGATCAATGGGGGCGCGAGGGGACTAGCGGCCATGAGCAGTTCTTC.